This T cell receptor (beta chain) was sequenced during a study of shared clonotypes between healthy human individuals. At the level of the study: CD4 naive cells filled three plates per donor, CD4 memory three, CD8 naive two and CD8 memory one.

The study ran the assay at deep level. The table came from immunoSEQ multiplex PCR; TCRdb's copy has only in-frame clones and leaves some out. The sample records millions of clones, approximately 94% being singletons. CD45RO-negative cells were positively selected for CCR7, leaving out terminally differentiated effector memory CD45RA+ cells. About this clone: Other DNA sequences in the sample encode the same CDR3.

With 6 bases removed from V and 4 bases from J, the gap between germline ends came to 10 bases. There are 13 residues in the CDR3. CDR1 SNHLY and CDR2 FYNNEI come from the germline V gene. The TCR comes from a man younger than 35 in good health. Sequenced material: naive CD8+ T cells sorted from blood. V usage is TRBV2 and J usage is TRBJ1-3; D is ambiguous. In DNA form, the CDR3 reads TGTGCCAGCAGCGATCCTTCGGGAAACACCATATATTTT. Its protein product is CASSDPSGNTIYF.